This T cell receptor (beta chain) is drawn from a study of CD8 T cells in ankylosing spondylitis. Findings and limits, study-wide: Matched ankylosing spondylitis synovial fluid reportedly contained a significantly enriched population of disease-linked clones.

A single record per CDR3 protein comes from TCRdb applying MiXCR to the 5' RACE reads. The data hold around 340,000 distinct CDR3 sequences, with more than 20% observed a single time. This clonotype has a handful of counts. Its antigen is not identified. Sequencing was carried out using blood, either unsorted or a sorted T cell fraction (not recorded which). The source is a male donor with ankylosing spondylitis or in good health (not recorded which).

This CDR3 is CATTGSRGGYEQYF. CDR3 nucleotides: TGTGCCACCACAGGGTCCCGGGGAGGATACGAGCAGTACTTC. The chain carries TRBV28 and TRBJ2-7; D tentatively reads TRBD1 or TRBD2 (6 bases each). V dropped 10 bases and J dropped 4 bases, with 20 bases sitting between them. The CDR3 is 14 residues long. Germline CDR1 reads MDHEN; CDR2 reads SYDVKM.